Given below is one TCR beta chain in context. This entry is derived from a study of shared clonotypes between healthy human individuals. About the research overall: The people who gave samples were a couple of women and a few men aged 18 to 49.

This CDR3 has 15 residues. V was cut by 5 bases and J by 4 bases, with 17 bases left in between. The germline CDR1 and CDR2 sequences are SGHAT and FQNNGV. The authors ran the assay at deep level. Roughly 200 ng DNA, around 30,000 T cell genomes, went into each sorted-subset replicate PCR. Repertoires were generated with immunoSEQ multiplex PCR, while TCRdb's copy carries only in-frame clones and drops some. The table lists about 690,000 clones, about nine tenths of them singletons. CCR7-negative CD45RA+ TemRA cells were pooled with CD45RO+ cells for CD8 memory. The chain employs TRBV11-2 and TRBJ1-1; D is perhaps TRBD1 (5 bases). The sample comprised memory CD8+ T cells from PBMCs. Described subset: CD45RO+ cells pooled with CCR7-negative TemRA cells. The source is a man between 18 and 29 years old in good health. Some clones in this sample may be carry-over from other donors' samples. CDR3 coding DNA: TGTGCCAGCAGCCCGGCGGGGGGGTTCGGCACTGAAGCTTTCTTT. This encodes CASSPAGGFGTEAFF.